The 11 T cell receptor beta chains reported below all come from one sample, sequenced in a study of blood T cell repertoires in COVID-19. Libraries were prepared by immunoSEQ multiplex PCR; TCRdb keeps only in-frame clonotypes and omits some of them. This table has about 250,000 clones, approximately 80% appearing once. Material for sequencing was peripheral blood. The receptors shown here come from a woman in her sixties with active or convalescent COVID-19.

The rearrangement uses TRBV19 and TRBJ1-1; TRBD1 agrees at 7 bases. This CDR3 has 18 amino acids. The V segment lost 4 bases and the J segment 4 bases; nucleotides outside the gene matches: 18. Germline V lookup: CDR1 LNHDA, CDR2 SQIVND (reference sequence). Here the CDR3 DNA reads TGTGCCAGTAGTAAAAGACAGGGTTTTTCAGCCGCTGGCACTGAAGCTTTCTTT. It codes for CASSKRQGFSAAGTEAFF. Complete variable domain (other parts from reference TRBV19 and TRBJ1-1): DGGITQSPKYLFRKEGQNVTLSCEQNLNHDAMYWYRQDPGQGLRLIYYSQIVNDFQKGDIAEGYSVSREKKESFPLTVTSAQKNPTAFYLCASSKRQGFSAAGTEAFFGQGTRLTVV.

V usage is TRBV6-5 and J usage is TRBJ2-1; 12 positions match TRBD2. The junction had 8 bases not matched to a gene; V was cut back by 6 bases and J by 8 bases. Germline assignment: CDR1 MNHEY and CDR2 SVGAGI. The CDR3 loop spans 15 amino acids. DNA of the CDR3: TGTGCCAGCAGCGATTCTAGCGGGGGGGTATATGAGCAGTTCTTC. Residues: CASSDSSGGVYEQFF.

The V and J genes are TRBV27 and TRBJ2-7; 7 bases are a match to TRBD2. The germline gives CDR1 MNHEY, CDR2 SMNVEV (reference sequence). V lost 3 bases and J lost 6; bases outside the gene matches: 2. This CDR3 is built from 12 residues. The CDR3 DNA is TGTGCCAGCAGTTTCGGGGGGATCGAGCAGTACGTC. This encodes CASSFGGIEQYV.

This chain links TRBV7-9 with TRBJ2-3; TRBD1 matches at 7 bases. Trimming cost V 1 base and J 3 bases; bases outside gene matches: 4. The CDR3 has 15 residues. The V gene's germline CDR1 is SEHNR and CDR2 FQNEAQ (reference sequence). The CDR3 reads CASSLDRGVTDTQYF. The CDR3 bases are TGTGCCAGCAGCTTAGACAGGGGAGTTACAGATACGCAGTATTTT.

V is TRBV4-2 and J is TRBJ2-6, with D maybe TRBD2 (5 bases). Between the trimmed V and J ends, which lost 0 bases and 2 bases, there was a span of 11 bases. CDR1 and CDR2 from the germline V gene are LGHNA and YNFKEQ. This CDR3 has 17 residues. CDR3 nucleotides: TGTGCCAGCAGCCAAGAGGAGGCGCCCCCTGGGGCCAACGTCCTGACTTTC. Translating gives CASSQEEAPPGANVLTF.

This chain links TRBV9 with TRBJ2-7; 15 bases map to TRBD2. There are 14 residues in the CDR3. The germline V gene has CDR1 SGDLS and CDR2 YYNGEE. The J segment lost 7 bases and the V segment lost 4 bases, leaving 3 bases of the junction unmatched. The CDR3 DNA reads as TGTGCCAGCAGCTTTGGGACTAGCGGGAGGGAGCAGTACTTC. Translating it yields CASSFGTSGREQYF.

The chain uses TRBV6-6 and TRBJ2-1; no firm D call. CDR1 is MNHNY and CDR2 is SVGAGI in the germline V gene (reference sequence). Trimming took off 4 bases at V and 6 bases at J, with 7 bases between the two ends. This CDR3 has 12 residues. CDR3 residues: CASSSLLNEQFF. For the CDR3, the DNA is TGTGCCAGCAGTTCCCTCCTCAATGAGCAGTTCTTC.

This clone showed up just a few times. The J gene is TRBJ2-7, the V gene TRBV7-6; 8 bases map to TRBD1. Germline V lookup: CDR1 SGHVS, CDR2 FNYEAQ. Trimming took 3 bases from V and 3 from J; bases not matched to a gene: 4. The CDR3 length is 14 residues. CDR3 DNA: TGTGCCAGCAGCTTCCGGACAGGGTTCTACGAGCAGTACTTC. This translates into CASSFRTGFYEQYF.

V is TRBV7-9 and J is TRBJ1-2; weak D call: TRBD1 (5 bases). V was pared by 1 base and J by 0 bases, with 9 bases between. Germline CDR1 reads SEHNR; CDR2 reads FQNEAQ (reference sequence). The CDR3 length is 15 residues. CDR3 DNA: TGTGCCAGCAGCTTAGTCCAGGGTCCTAACTATGGCTACACCTTC. It encodes CASSLVQGPNYGYTF.

The chain joins TRBV5-1 to TRBJ1-2, with D perhaps matching TRBD1 (6 bases). Germline assignment: CDR1 SGHRS and CDR2 YFSETQ. This CDR3 spans 13 amino acids. V was clipped by 0 bases and J by 8 bases, with 11 bases between them. In DNA form, the CDR3 reads TGCGCCAGCAGCTTGGAAGGGGGTCTAGGCTACACCTTC. Amino acid sequence: CASSLEGGLGYTF.

The J gene is TRBJ2-5, the V gene TRBV7-9; no clear D gene. Germline loops: CDR1 SEHNR, CDR2 FQNEAQ (reference sequence). CDR3 length: 15 residues. V lost 0 bases and J 0 bases, leaving 8 bases between the germline ends. The CDR3 spells CASSLARVYQETQYF. The CDR3 DNA reads TGTGCCAGCAGCTTAGCTCGGGTGTACCAAGAGACCCAGTACTTC. Full variable domain (remainder filled in from reference TRBV7-9 and TRBJ2-5): DTGVSQNPRHKITKRGQNVTFRCDPISEHNRLYWYRQTLGQGPEFLTYFQNEAQLEKSRLLSDRFSAERPKGSFSTLEIQRTEQGDSAMYLCASSLARVYQETQYFGPGTRLLVL.